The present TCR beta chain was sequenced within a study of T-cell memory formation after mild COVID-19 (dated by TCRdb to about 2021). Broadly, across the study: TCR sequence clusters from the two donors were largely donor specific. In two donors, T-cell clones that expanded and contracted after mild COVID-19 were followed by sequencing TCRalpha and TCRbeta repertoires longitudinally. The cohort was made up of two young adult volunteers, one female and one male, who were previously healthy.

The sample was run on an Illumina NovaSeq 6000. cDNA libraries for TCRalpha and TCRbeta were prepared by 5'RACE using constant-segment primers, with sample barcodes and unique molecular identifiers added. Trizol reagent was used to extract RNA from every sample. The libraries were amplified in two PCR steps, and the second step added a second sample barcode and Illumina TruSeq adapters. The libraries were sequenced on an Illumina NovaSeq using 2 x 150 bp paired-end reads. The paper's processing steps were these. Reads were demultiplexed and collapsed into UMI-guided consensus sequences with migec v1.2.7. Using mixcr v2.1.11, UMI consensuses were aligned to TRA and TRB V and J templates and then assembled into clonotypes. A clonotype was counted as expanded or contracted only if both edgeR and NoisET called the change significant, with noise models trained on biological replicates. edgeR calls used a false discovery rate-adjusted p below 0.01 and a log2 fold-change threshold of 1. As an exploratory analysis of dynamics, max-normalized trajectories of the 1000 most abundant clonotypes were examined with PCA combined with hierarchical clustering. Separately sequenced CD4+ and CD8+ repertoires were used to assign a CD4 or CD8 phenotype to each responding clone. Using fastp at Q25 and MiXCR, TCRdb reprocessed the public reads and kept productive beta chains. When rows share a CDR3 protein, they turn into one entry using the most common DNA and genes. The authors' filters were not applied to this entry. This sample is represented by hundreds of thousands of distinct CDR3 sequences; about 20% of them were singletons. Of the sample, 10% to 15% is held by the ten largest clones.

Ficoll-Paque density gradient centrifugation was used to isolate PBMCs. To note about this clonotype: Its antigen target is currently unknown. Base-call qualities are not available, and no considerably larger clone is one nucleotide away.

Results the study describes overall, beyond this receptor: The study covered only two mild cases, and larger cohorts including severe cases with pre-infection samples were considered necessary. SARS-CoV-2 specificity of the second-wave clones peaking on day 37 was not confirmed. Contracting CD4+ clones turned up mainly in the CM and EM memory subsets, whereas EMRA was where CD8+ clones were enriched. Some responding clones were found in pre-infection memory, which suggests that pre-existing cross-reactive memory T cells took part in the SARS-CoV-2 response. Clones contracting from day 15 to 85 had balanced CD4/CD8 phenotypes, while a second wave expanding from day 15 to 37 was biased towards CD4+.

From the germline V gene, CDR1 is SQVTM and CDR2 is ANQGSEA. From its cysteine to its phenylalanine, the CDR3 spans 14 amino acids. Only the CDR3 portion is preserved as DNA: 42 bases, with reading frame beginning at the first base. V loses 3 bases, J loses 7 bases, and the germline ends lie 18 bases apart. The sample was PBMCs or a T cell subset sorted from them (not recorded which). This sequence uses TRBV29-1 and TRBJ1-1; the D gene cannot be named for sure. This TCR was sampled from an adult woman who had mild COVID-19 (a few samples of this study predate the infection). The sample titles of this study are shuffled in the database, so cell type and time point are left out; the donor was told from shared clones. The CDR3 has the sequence CSVELHGRESEAFF. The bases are TGCAGCGTTGAGCTACACGGGAGGGAAAGTGAAGCTTTCTTT.